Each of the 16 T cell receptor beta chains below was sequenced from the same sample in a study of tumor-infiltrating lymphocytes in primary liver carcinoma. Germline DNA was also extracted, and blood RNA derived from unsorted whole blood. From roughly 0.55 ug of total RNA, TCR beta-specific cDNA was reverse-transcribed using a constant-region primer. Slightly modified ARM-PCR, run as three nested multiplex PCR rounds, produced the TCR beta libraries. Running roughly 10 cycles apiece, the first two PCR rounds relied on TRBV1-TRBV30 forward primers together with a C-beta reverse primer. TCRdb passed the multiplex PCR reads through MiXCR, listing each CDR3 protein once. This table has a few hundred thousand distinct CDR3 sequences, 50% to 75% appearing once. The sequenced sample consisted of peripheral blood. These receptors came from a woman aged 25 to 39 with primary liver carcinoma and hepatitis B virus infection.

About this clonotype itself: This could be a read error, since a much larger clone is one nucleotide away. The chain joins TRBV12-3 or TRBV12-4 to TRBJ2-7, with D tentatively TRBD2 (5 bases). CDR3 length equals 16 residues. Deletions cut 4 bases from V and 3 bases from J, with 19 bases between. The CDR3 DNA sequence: TGTGCCAGCAGTTCTAGTCAGGCCTGGAGGATCTACGAGCAGTACTTC. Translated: CASSSSQAWRIYEQYF.

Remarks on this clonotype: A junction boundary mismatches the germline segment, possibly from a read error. CDR3 loop: CATSQGFAGGRETQYF. The CDR3 DNA reads TGCGCCACCAGCCAAGGATTTGCAGGGGGCAGAGAGACCCAGTACTTC. The chain is built from TRBV4-1 and TRBJ2-5; 8 positions agree with TRBD1. The length of the CDR3 is 16 residues. Per the germline V gene, CDR1 is MGHRA and CDR2 is YSYEKL.

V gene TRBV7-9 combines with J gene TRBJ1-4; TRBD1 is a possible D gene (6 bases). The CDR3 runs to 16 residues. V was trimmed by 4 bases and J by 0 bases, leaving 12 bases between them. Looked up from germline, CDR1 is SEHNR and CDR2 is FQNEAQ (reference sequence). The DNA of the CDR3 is TGTGCCAGCAGCTCTAGCAGGGGAACAACTAATGAAAAACTGTTTTTT. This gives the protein CASSSSRGTTNEKLFF.

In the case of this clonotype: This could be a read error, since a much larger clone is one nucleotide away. The CDR3 reads CSVKRTVVDYTF. DNA of the CDR3: TGCAGCGTTAAAAGGACAGTGGTGGACTACACCTTC. The chain employs TRBV29-1 and TRBJ1-2; D might be TRBD1 (6 bases). The CDR3 extends over 12 amino acids. The V gene lost 5 bases and the J gene lost 10 bases, with 17 bases spanning the gap. CDR1 and CDR2 (germline): SQVTM, ANQGSEA.

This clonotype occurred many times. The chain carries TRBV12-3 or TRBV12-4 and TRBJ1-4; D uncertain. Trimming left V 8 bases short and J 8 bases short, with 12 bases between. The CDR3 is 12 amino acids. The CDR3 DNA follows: TGTGCCAGCCGGACTTATTTAGAAAAACTGTTTTTT. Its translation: CASRTYLEKLFF.

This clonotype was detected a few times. The CDR3 spells CASSQDRSGFRTNEKLFF. CDR3 bases: TGTGCCAGCAGCCAAGATAGGTCGGGCTTCCGAACTAATGAAAAACTGTTTTTT. V and J are TRBV4-2 and TRBJ1-4; D not certain. Germline V gives CDR1 LGHNA, CDR2 YNFKEQ. Trimming removed 0 bases from V and 1 base from J, with 15 bases in between. The CDR3 extends over 18 amino acids.

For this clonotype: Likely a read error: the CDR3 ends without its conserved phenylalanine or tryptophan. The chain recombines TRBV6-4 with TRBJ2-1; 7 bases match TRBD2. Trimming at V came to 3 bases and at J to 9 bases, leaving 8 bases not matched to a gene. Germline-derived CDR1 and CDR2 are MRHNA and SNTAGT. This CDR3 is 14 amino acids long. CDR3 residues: CASSESASGTEQFL. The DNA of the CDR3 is TGTGCCAGCAGTGAGTCGGCTAGCGGCACTGAGCAGTTCCTC.

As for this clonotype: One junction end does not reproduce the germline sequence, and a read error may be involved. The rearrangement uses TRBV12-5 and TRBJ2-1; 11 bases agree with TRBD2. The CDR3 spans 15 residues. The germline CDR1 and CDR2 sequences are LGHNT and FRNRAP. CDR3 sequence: CVSALTSGGYNEQFF. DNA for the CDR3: TGTGTTAGTGCCCTAACTAGCGGGGGTTACAATGAGCAGTTCTTC.

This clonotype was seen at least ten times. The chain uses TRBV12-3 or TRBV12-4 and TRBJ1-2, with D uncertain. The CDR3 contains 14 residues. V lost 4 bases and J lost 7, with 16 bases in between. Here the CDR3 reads CASSSSAVEGGYTF. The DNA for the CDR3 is TGTGCCAGCAGTTCCAGTGCGGTTGAGGGTGGCTACACCTTC.

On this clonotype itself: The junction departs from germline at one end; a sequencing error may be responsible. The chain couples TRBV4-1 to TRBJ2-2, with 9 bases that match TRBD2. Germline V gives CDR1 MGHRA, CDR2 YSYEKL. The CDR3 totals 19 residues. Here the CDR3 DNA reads TGCGCCAGTAGCCTCTGGGCAGCGGGAGGAAGTTTAAGCACCGGGGAGCTGTTTTTT. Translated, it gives CASSLWAAGGSLSTGELFF.

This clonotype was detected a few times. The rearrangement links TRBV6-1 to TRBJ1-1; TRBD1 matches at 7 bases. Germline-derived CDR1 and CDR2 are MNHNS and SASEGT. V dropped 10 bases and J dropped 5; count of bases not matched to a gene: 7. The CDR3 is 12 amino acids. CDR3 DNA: TGTGCCACCAGACAGGGAGGTACTGAAGCTTTCTTT. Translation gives CATRQGGTEAFF.

This chain's CDR3 is CASSLRRLGAGGYNEQFF. DNA of the CDR3: TGTGCCAGCAGCTTAAGACGCTTAGGAGCGGGGGGTTACAATGAGCAGTTCTTC. The chain carries TRBV7-3 and TRBJ2-1, with 9 bases fitting TRBD2. The CDR3 totals 18 residues. V lost 1 base, J lost 4 bases, and 11 bases stayed unmatched. CDR1 and CDR2 (germline): SGHTA, FQGTGA. Drawing the rest from reference TRBV7-3 and TRBJ2-1, the complete variable domain is GAGVSQTPSNKVTEKGKYVELRCDPISGHTALYWYRQSLGQGPEFLIYFQGTGAADDSGLPNDRFFAVRPEGSVSTLKIQRTERGDSAVYLCASSLRRLGAGGYNEQFFGPGTRLTVL.

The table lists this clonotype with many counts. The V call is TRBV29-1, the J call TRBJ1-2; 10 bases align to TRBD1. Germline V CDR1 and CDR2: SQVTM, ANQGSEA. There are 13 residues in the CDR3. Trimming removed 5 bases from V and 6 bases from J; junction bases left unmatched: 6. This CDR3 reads CSVKTGGDHGYTF. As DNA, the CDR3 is TGCAGCGTTAAGACAGGGGGCGATCATGGCTACACCTTC.

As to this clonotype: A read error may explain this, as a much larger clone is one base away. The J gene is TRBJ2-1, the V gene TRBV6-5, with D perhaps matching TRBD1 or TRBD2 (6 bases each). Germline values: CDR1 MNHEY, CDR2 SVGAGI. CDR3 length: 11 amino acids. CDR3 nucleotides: TGTGCCAGCGCAAGGGGGGATGAGCAGTCCTTC. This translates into CASARGDEQSF.

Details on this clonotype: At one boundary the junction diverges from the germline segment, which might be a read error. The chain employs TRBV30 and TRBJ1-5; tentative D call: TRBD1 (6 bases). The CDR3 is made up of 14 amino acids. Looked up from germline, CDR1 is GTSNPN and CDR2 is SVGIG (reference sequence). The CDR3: CARSEADSNLPQHF. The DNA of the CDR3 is TGTGCCCGGAGCGAGGCGGACAGCAATCTGCCCCAGCATTTT.

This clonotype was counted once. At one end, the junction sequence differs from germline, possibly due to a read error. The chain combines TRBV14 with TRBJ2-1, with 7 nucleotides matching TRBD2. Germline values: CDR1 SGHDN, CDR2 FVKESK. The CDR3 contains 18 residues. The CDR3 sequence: CTSSQVGLAAFSYNEQFF. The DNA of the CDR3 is TGTACCAGCAGCCAAGTGGGGCTAGCGGCCTTCTCCTACAATGAGCAGTTCTTC. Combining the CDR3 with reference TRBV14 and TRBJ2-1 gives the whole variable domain EAGVTQFPSHSVIEKGQTVTLRCDPISGHDNLYWYRRVMGKEIKFLLHFVKESKQDESGMPNNRFLAERTGGTYSTLKVQPAELEDSGVYFCTSSQVGLAAFSYNEQFFGPGTRLTVL.